The subject of this entry is one T cell receptor beta chain. What it recognizes is unknown. These data originate in a study of blood T cells in healthy people across ages. Germline assignment: CDR1 DFQATT and CDR2 SNEGSKA (reference sequence). V shed 4 bases, J shed 11 bases, and the junction held 7 bases outside the gene matches. The CDR3 contains 13 residues. Overall study findings and caveats: Age advanced and TCR beta diversity per million T cells fell, roughly linearly. In these data, TCR beta diversity tracked strongly with naive T cell percentage.

The second PCR ran roughly 7 to 12 cycles with a sample-barcoded 5' primer and J-beta primers. MiXCR, run by TCRdb on the 5' RACE reads, gives a single entry per CDR3 protein. The profile covers approximately 1,000,000 distinct CDR3 sequences, with more than 30% appearing a single time and around 14% taken by the ten largest. The chain recombines TRBV20-1 with TRBJ1-6; 8 nucleotides agree with TRBD1. The sequence derives from a young man in good health. The sequenced material came from blood. As DNA, the CDR3 is TGCAGTGCTAAGACAGGGGAGTTTACACCCCTCCACTTT. It encodes CSAKTGEFTPLHF.